The source of this TCR beta chain is a study of blood T cell repertoires in COVID-19. Overall study: Donors in the United States, Italy and Spain gave samples during acute or convalescent COVID-19.

This clone has more than one count but fewer than ten. Germline CDR1 is WSHSY and CDR2 is SAAADI. The V segment lost 6 bases and the J segment 2 bases; nucleotides outside the gene matches: 5. CDR3 length: 15 residues. Original processing methods: Reference gene primer amplification in the assay estimated nucleated cell counts. Assay used: immunoSEQ multiplex PCR; TCRdb lists only in-frame clones, some missing. The V and J calls and clone size were taken over from that table, and D and trimming were inferred from the DNA. The table includes approximately 65,000 clones, less than 95% detected once. The chain is built from TRBV10-2 and TRBJ2-5, with TRBD2 matching over 11 bases. Sequencing input: peripheral blood. This TCR derives from a woman aged 18-30 years with acute or convalescent COVID-19. CDR3 protein: CASRGTSGPQETQYF. The CDR3 nucleotides are TGCGCCAGCAGGGGGACTAGCGGCCCTCAAGAGACCCAGTACTTC.